What follows is one T cell receptor beta chain and its context. These data come from a study of blood T cell repertoires in COVID-19. The ends lost 8 bases at V and 4 bases at J; junction bases unmatched: 9. Looked up from germline, CDR1 is WSHSY and CDR2 is SAAADI. This CDR3 is built from 16 residues. Method: immunoSEQ multiplex PCR; TCRdb's copy keeps in-frame clones and lacks some. In the table there are 320,000 or so clones, roughly 87% of which are singletons. Cohort placement rested on clinical history that participants reported themselves. Cohort 3 recovery required two negative PCRs, clearance, or symptom resolution.

The rearrangement joins TRBV10-2 to TRBJ1-6, with 9 bases that match TRBD1. Specimen: PBMCs or T cells enriched from blood (not recorded which). This clonotype was sampled from a woman in her twenties or thirties who had recovered from COVID-19. The CDR3 DNA follows: TGCGCCAGCCGCTACGAGACAGGGGGATATAATTCACCCCTCCACTTT. The encoded protein is CASRYETGGYNSPLHF.